Included here is one T cell receptor (beta chain) sequence, with context. The antigen is undetermined. This entry comes from a study of cytotoxic CD8 clonotypes in ibrutinib-treated CLL. In the study overall: Among the samples, the mean was approximately 260,000 productive templates and some 100,000 productive rearrangements. Study-level points and caveats: The public clonotypes identified were infrequent and showed contraction or stability on treatment.

Here immunoSEQ multiplex PCR was the method, and the copy in TCRdb shows in-frame clones only, minus some. Of fewer than 400,000 clones listed, 67% were seen once; the top ten hold approximately 6%. Trimming pared 3 bases from V and 3 bases from J, leaving 12 bases between. Germline V gene lookup returns CDR1 KGHSH and CDR2 LQKENI. This CDR3 comprises 14 residues. Frozen-stored PBMCs produced 1.5 to 2.5 micrograms of genomic DNA for TCR beta libraries. This clonotype was obtained from a human donor with chronic lymphocytic leukemia. Source: PBMCs, taken after 36 months of ibrutinib treatment. The chain carries TRBV18 and TRBJ2-7; unclear D gene. The CDR3 region is CASSPVRLRYEQYF. CDR3 nucleotide sequence: TGTGCCAGCTCACCGGTCAGGTTGCGCTACGAGCAGTACTTC.